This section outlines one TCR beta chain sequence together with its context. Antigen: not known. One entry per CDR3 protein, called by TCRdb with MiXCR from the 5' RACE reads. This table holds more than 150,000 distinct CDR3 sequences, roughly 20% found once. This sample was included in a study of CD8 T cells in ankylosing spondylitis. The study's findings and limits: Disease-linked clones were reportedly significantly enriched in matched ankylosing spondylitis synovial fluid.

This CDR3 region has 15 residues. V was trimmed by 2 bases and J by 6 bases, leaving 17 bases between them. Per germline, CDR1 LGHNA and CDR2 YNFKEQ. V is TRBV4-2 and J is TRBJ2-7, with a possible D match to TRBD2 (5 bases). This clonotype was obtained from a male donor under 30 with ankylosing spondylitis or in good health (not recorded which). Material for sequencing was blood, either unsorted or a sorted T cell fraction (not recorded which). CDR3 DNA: TGTGCCAGCAGCCAAAGAGCGGAGCGGACGTTCGAGCAGTACTTC. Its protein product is CASSQRAERTFEQYF.